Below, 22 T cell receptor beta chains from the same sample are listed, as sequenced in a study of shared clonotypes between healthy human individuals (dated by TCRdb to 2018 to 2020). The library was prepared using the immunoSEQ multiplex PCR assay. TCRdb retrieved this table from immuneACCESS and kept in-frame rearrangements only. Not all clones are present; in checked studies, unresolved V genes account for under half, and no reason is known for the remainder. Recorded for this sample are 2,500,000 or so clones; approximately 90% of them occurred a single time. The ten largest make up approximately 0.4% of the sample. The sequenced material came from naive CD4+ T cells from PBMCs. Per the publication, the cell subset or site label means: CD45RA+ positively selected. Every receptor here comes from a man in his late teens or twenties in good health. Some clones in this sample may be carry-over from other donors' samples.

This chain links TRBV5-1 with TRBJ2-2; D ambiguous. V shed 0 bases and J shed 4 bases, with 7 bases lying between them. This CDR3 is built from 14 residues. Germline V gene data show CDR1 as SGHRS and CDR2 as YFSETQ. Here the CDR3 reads CASSLAPSTGELFF. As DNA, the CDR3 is TGCGCCAGCAGCTTGGCCCCGAGCACCGGGGAGCTGTTTTTT. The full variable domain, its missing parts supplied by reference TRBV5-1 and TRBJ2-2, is KAGVTQTPRYLIKTRGQQVTLSCSPISGHRSVSWYQQTPGQGLQFLFEYFSETQRNKGNFPGRFSGRQFSNSRSEMNVSTLELGDSALYLCASSLAPSTGELFFGEGSRLTVL.

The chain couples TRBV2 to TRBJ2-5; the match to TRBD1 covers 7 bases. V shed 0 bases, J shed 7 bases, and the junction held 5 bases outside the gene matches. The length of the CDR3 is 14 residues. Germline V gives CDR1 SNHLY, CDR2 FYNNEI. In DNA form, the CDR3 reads TGTGCCAGCAGTGAAGCGGCACAGGGGACGACCCAGTACTTC. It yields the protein CASSEAAQGTTQYF. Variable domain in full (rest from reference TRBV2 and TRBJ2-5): EPEVTQTPSHQVTQMGQEVILRCVPISNHLYFYWYRQILGQKVEFLVSFYNNEISEKSEIFDDQFSVERPDGSNFTLKIRSTKLEDSAMYFCASSEAAQGTTQYFGPGTRLLVL.

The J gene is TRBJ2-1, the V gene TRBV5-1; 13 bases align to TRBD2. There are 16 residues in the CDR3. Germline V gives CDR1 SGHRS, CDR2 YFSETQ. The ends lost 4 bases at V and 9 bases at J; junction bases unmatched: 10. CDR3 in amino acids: CASSAGLAGESVEQFF. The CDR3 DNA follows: TGCGCCAGCAGCGCCGGACTAGCGGGAGAATCGGTTGAGCAGTTCTTC.

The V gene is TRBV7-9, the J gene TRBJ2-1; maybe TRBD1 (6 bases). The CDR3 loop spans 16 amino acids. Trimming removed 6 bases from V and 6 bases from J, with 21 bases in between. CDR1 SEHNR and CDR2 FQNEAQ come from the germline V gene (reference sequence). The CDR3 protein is CASRAQVGTIINEQFF. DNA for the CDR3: TGTGCCAGCAGGGCCCAGGTGGGGACAATTATCAATGAGCAGTTCTTC.

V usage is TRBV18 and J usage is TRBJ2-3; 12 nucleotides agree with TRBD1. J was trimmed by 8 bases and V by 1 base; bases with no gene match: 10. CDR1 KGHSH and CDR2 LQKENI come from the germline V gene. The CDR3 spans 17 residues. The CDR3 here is CASSPREGTGGSSTQYF. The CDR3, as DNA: TGTGCCAGCTCACCACGGGAAGGGACAGGGGGCTCGAGTACGCAGTATTTT.

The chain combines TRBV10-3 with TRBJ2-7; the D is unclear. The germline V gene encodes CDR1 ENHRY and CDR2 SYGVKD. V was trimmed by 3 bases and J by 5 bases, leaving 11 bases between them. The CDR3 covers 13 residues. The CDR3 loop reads CAISEGSGDEQYF. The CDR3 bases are TGTGCCATCAGTGAAGGGTCAGGCGACGAGCAGTACTTC.

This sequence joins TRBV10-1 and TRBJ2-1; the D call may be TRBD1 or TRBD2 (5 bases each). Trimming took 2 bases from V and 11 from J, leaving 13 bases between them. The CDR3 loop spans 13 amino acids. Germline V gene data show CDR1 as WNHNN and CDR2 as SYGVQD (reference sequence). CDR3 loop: CASSEGSRGQQFF. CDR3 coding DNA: TGCGCCAGCAGTGAGGGATCTAGGGGACAGCAGTTCTTC.

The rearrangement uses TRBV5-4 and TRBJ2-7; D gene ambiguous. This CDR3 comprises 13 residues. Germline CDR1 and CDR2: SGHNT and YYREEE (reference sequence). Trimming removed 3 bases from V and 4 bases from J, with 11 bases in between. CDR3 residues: CASSYFGPYEQYF. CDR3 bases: TGTGCCAGCAGCTATTTCGGGCCTTACGAGCAGTACTTC. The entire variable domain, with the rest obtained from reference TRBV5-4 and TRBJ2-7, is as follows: ETGVTQSPTHLIKTRGQQVTLRCSSQSGHNTVSWYQQALGQGPQFIFQYYREEENGRGNFPPRFSGLQFPNYSSELNVNALELDDSALYLCASSYFGPYEQYFGPGTRLTVT.

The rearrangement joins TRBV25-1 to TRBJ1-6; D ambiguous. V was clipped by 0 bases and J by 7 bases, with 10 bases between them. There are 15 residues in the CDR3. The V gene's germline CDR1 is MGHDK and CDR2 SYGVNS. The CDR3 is CASSEYQSNNSPLHF. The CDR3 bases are TGTGCCAGCAGTGAATATCAGAGTAACAATTCACCCCTCCACTTT.

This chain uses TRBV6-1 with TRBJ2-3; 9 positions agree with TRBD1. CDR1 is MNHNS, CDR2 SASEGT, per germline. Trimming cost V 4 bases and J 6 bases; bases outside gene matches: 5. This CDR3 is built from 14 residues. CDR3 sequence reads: CASSVGQGRDTQYF. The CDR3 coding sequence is TGTGCCAGCAGTGTCGGACAGGGGAGGGATACGCAGTATTTT.

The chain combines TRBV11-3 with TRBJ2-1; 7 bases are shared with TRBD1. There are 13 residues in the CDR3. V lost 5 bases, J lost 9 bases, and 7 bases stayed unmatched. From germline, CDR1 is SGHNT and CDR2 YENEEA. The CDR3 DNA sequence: TGTGCCAGCAGCACCCTGACAGGGCCTGAGCAGTTCTTC. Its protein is CASSTLTGPEQFF.

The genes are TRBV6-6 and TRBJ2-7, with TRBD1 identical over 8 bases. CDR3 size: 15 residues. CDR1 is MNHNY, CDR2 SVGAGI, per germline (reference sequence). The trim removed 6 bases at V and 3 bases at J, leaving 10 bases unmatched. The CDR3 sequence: CASRGQGAANYEQYF. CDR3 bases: TGTGCCAGCAGGGGGCAGGGGGCCGCAAACTACGAGCAGTACTTC.

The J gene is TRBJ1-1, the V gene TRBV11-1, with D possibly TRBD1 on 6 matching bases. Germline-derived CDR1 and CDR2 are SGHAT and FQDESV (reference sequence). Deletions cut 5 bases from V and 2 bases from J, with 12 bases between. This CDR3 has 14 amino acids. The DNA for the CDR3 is TGTGCCAGCAGCCGGGGACATATAAACACTGAAGCTTTCTTT. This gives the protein CASSRGHINTEAFF.

The CDR3 here is CSVDRAYAYQETQYF. Written as DNA, the CDR3 is TGCAGCGTTGATCGGGCTTATGCGTACCAAGAGACCCAGTACTTC. The chain links TRBV29-1 to TRBJ2-5, with D hard to call. Trimming cost V 3 bases and J 0 bases, with 14 bases left between them. The CDR3 runs to 15 residues. The germline V gene has CDR1 SQVTM and CDR2 ANQGSEA.

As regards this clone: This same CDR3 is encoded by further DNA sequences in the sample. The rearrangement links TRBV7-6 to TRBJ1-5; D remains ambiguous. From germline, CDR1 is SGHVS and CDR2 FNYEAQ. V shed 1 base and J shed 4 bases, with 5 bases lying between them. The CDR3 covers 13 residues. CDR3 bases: TGTGCCAGCAGCTTAGGGCCAAATCAGCCCCAGCATTTT. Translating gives CASSLGPNQPQHF.

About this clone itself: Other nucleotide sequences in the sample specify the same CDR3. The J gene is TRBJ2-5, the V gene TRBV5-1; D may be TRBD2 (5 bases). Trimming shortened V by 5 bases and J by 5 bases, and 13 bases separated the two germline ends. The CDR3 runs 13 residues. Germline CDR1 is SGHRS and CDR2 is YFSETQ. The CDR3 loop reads CASSSSSRETQYF. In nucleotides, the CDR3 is TGCGCCAGCAGTTCATCTAGCCGGGAGACCCAGTACTTC.

The CDR3 sequence: CASSLQLPYEQYF. The CDR3 DNA reads TGTGCCAGCAGTCTTCAGCTCCCCTACGAGCAGTACTTC. The rearrangement links TRBV28 to TRBJ2-7; D not resolved. V shed 5 bases and J shed 2 bases, with 10 bases lying between them. The V gene's germline CDR1 is MDHEN and CDR2 SYDVKM. The CDR3 is 13 amino acids. The full variable domain, rest sourced from reference TRBV28 and TRBJ2-7, is DVKVTQSSRYLVKRTGEKVFLECVQDMDHENMFWYRQDPGLGLRLIYFSYDVKMKEKGDIPEGYSVSREKKERFSLILESASTNQTSMYLCASSLQLPYEQYFGPGTRLTVT.

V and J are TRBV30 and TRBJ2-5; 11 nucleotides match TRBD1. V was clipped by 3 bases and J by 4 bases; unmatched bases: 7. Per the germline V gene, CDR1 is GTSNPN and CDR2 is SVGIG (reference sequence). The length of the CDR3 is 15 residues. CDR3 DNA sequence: TGTGCCTGGAGGGCGTGGGACAGGGGGGGAGAGACCCAGTACTTC. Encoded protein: CAWRAWDRGGETQYF.

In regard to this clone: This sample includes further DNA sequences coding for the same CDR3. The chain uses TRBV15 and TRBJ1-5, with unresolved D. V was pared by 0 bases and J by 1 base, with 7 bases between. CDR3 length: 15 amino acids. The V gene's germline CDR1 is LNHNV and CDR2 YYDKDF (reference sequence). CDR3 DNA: TGTGCCACCAGCAGAGATCGCCAGAGCAATCAGCCCCAGCATTTT. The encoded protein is CATSRDRQSNQPQHF.

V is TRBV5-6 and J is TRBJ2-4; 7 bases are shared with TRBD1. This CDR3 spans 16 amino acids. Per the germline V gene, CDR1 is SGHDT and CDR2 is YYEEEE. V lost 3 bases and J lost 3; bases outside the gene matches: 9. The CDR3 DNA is TGTGCCAGCAGCTCAACAGGGGACCTAAACAAAAACATTCAGTACTTC. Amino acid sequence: CASSSTGDLNKNIQYF.

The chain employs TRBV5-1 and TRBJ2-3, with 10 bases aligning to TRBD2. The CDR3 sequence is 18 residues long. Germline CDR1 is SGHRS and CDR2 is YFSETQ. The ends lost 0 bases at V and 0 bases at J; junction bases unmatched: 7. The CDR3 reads CASSLAGTSDTSTDTQYF. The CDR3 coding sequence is TGCGCCAGCAGCTTGGCCGGGACTAGCGACACTAGCACAGATACGCAGTATTTT. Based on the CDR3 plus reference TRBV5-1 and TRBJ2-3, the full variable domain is KAGVTQTPRYLIKTRGQQVTLSCSPISGHRSVSWYQQTPGQGLQFLFEYFSETQRNKGNFPGRFSGRQFSNSRSEMNVSTLELGDSALYLCASSLAGTSDTSTDTQYFGPGTRLTVL.

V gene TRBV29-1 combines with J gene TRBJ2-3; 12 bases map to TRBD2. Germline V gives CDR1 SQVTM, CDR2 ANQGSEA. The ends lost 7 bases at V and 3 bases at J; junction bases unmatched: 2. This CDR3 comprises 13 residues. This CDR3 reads CSAGLAGTDTQYF. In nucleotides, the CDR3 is TGCAGCGCCGGACTAGCGGGAACAGATACGCAGTATTTT.